In this sample, the clone carrying this T cell receptor (beta chain) turned up many times. This specimen comes from a study of blood T cell repertoires in COVID-19. The overall study: Whether acute or convalescent, the COVID-19 samples came from the United States, Italy and Spain. Sources were T cells, B-cell-depleted T cells, or PBMCs; the material itself was cDNA or gDNA.

Per the authors' pipeline: Amplifying reference gene primers gave estimates of nucleated cell counts. Clones were read by immunoSEQ multiplex PCR, and TCRdb kept only the in-frame ones, dropping some. V and J calls and clone size come straight from that table; D and trimming were deduced from the DNA. The data contain approximately 150,000 clones, over 75% of them singletons. CDR1 is SGHRS and CDR2 is YFSETQ in the germline V gene. The CDR3 is 17 residues long. V trimming: 5 bases; J trimming: 2 bases; junction bases outside the gene matches: 9. This clonotype was obtained from a man between 65 and 85 years old with acute or convalescent COVID-19. Material for sequencing was peripheral blood. The rearrangement joins TRBV5-1 to TRBJ2-2, with TRBD1 matching 10 bases. Here the CDR3 DNA reads TGCGCCAGCAGTCAACTGCGGACAGGGGGTAACACCGGGGAGCTGTTTTTT. This encodes CASSQLRTGGNTGELFF. The variable domain in full, completed from reference TRBV5-1 and TRBJ2-2, reads KAGVTQTPRYLIKTRGQQVTLSCSPISGHRSVSWYQQTPGQGLQFLFEYFSETQRNKGNFPGRFSGRQFSNSRSEMNVSTLELGDSALYLCASSQLRTGGNTGELFFGEGSRLTVL.